The 28 T cell receptor beta chains below were found in one sample sequenced in a study of cytomegalovirus exposure and HLA in healthy donors. Researchers ran the PCR with 60 Vbeta and 13 Jbeta primers. Using immunoSEQ multiplex PCR, the repertoire was profiled, and TCRdb retains in-frame clones only, with some absent. Recorded here are just over 150,000 clones; the top ten clones represent 1.3%. Sequenced material: PBMCs. Source of these receptors: a woman aged 60-75 years in good health and CMV-seronegative.

J is TRBJ1-6 and V is TRBV6-4; the D is unclear. CDR3 length: 13 amino acids. Germline V gene lookup returns CDR1 MRHNA and CDR2 SNTAGT. V shed 4 bases and J shed 5 bases, with 6 bases lying between them. CDR3 nucleotides: TGTGCCAGCAGTGGAACGGATAATTCACCCCTCCACTTT. Protein sequence: CASSGTDNSPLHF.

This chain connects TRBV7-9 to TRBJ2-7, with 9 bases that match TRBD1. V dropped 5 bases and J dropped 3; count of bases not matched to a gene: 2. Germline CDR1 SEHNR, CDR2 FQNEAQ (reference sequence). CDR3 size: 13 residues. DNA of the CDR3: TGTGCCAGCAGCCGGGACAGGGTCTACGAGCAGTACTTC. Encoded protein: CASSRDRVYEQYF.

The V call is TRBV10-3, the J call TRBJ2-3; possible D gene TRBD1, 5 bases. V lost 2 bases and J lost 4, with 22 bases in between. The CDR3 loop spans 18 amino acids. CDR1 ENHRY and CDR2 SYGVKD come from the germline V gene. The CDR3 coding sequence is TGTGCCATCAGTGAGCCCTCGGCAGGGTCAATCTTCGCAGATACGCAGTATTTT. Encoded protein: CAISEPSAGSIFADTQYF.

This sequence joins TRBV18 and TRBJ1-1; D possibly corresponds to TRBD1 (5 bases). The CDR3 has 14 residues. Trimming cost V 4 bases and J 4 bases, with 13 bases left between them. CDR1 KGHSH and CDR2 LQKENI come from the germline V gene. The CDR3 reads CASSRNLGVTEAFF. The CDR3 nucleotides are TGTGCCAGCTCACGTAACTTAGGGGTCACTGAAGCTTTCTTT.

The chain uses TRBV5-4 and TRBJ1-3, with D unclear. The length of the CDR3 is 15 residues. The V gene's germline CDR1 is SGHNT and CDR2 YYREEE (reference sequence). The V end was cut by 4 bases, the J end by 4 bases, with 15 bases between. The DNA for the CDR3 is TGTGCCAGCAGCCAGGAGGGTAGACTGGGAAACACCATATATTTT. Residues: CASSQEGRLGNTIYF.

The genes are TRBV5-5 and TRBJ1-6, with TRBD1 matching over 10 bases. Germline values: CDR1 SGHKS, CDR2 YYEKEE (reference sequence). J was trimmed by 10 bases and V by 3 bases; bases with no gene match: 7. CDR3 size: 15 residues. CDR3 sequence reads: CASSSGQGDASPLHF. CDR3 in DNA: TGTGCCAGCAGCTCCGGACAGGGGGACGCCTCACCCCTCCACTTT.

The chain couples TRBV2 to TRBJ2-2, with 9 bases fitting TRBD2. The CDR3 spans 14 residues. The junction had 2 bases not matched to a gene; V was cut back by 7 bases and J by 2 bases. CDR1 is SNHLY and CDR2 is FYNNEI in the germline V gene. This CDR3 is CASTSGTNTGELFF. In DNA, the CDR3 is TGTGCCAGCACTAGCGGGACTAACACCGGGGAGCTGTTTTTT.

The CDR3 DNA follows: TGTGCCAGCAGTGCCTACCTCTCCGGGACAGTGGGCTATGGCTACACCTTC. Protein: CASSAYLSGTVGYGYTF. The chain employs TRBV27 and TRBJ1-2; TRBD1 matches at 7 bases. Per the germline V gene, CDR1 is MNHEY and CDR2 is SMNVEV (reference sequence). This CDR3 region has 17 residues. The ends lost 5 bases at V and 4 bases at J; junction bases unmatched: 16.

This sequence joins TRBV7-2 and TRBJ2-1; TRBD1 matches 8 bases. CDR3 length equals 16 residues. The germline V gene has CDR1 SGHTA and CDR2 FQGNSA. Germline trimming cut 5 bases from V and 1 base from J; bases unmatched to any gene: 7. The CDR3 spells CASSDPGTGSYNEQFF. CDR3 nucleotide sequence: TGTGCCAGCAGCGACCCCGGGACAGGATCCTACAATGAGCAGTTCTTC.

The rearrangement uses TRBV18 and TRBJ2-5; possibly TRBD1 for D (6 bases). Between the trimmed V and J ends, which lost 2 bases and 3 bases, there was a span of 10 bases. CDR3 length: 14 amino acids. The V gene's germline CDR1 is KGHSH and CDR2 LQKENI. This CDR3 reads CASSPGAGEETQYF. The CDR3 nucleotides are TGTGCCAGCTCACCAGGGGCAGGGGAAGAGACCCAGTACTTC.

V usage is TRBV5-1 and J usage is TRBJ2-7, with TRBD1 matching over 7 bases. The CDR3 extends over 15 amino acids. V shed 3 bases, J shed 7 bases, and the junction held 13 bases outside the gene matches. CDR1 SGHRS and CDR2 YFSETQ come from the germline V gene. CDR3 in amino acids: CASSSDRELRGEQYF. CDR3 bases: TGCGCCAGCAGCTCAGACAGGGAACTACGAGGAGAGCAGTACTTC.

The genes are TRBV4-3 and TRBJ1-2, with TRBD1 as a possible D gene (6 bases). Per germline, CDR1 LGHNA and CDR2 YSLEER. V lost 0 bases and J lost 0, with 11 bases in between. The CDR3 contains 16 residues. The CDR3 region is CASSQDPNRANYGYTF. The CDR3 bases are TGCGCCAGCAGCCAAGATCCGAACAGGGCTAACTATGGCTACACCTTC.

The chain links TRBV25-1 to TRBJ2-1; D may be TRBD2 (6 bases). CDR1 is MGHDK and CDR2 is SYGVNS in the germline V gene. V lost 1 base and J 6 bases, leaving 10 bases between the germline ends. The CDR3 runs 14 residues. The CDR3 loop reads CASSESGEVNEQFF. The CDR3 region has the DNA TGTGCCAGCAGTGAATCGGGGGAGGTCAATGAGCAGTTCTTC.

This rearrangement joins TRBV2 to TRBJ2-7; 8 positions match TRBD1. V shed 7 bases, J shed 1 base, and the junction held 6 bases outside the gene matches. CDR3 length: 14 amino acids. Germline loops: CDR1 SNHLY, CDR2 FYNNEI. CDR3 in DNA: TGTGCCAGCAATGCAGGACAGGGTTCCTACGAGCAGTACTTC. Translation: CASNAGQGSYEQYF.

This chain joins TRBV27 and TRBJ1-5; D perhaps matches TRBD1 (6 bases). CDR3 length: 14 amino acids. Trimming took off 5 bases at V and 6 bases at J, with 14 bases between the two ends. Germline V lookup: CDR1 MNHEY, CDR2 SMNVEV (reference sequence). CDR3 sequence (DNA): TGTGCCAGCAGTCCCGCCGGCAGGGGTCAGCCCCAGCATTTT. It is translated as CASSPAGRGQPQHF.

This sequence joins TRBV5-1 and TRBJ1-1; D gene uncertain. This CDR3 is 15 amino acids long. V was trimmed by 3 bases and J by 0 bases, leaving 12 bases between them. The V gene's germline CDR1 is SGHRS and CDR2 YFSETQ. The CDR3 here is CASSSSGLMNTEAFF. DNA of the CDR3: TGCGCCAGCAGCTCAAGCGGCCTCATGAACACTGAAGCTTTCTTT. Variable domain in full (rest from reference TRBV5-1 and TRBJ1-1): KAGVTQTPRYLIKTRGQQVTLSCSPISGHRSVSWYQQTPGQGLQFLFEYFSETQRNKGNFPGRFSGRQFSNSRSEMNVSTLELGDSALYLCASSSSGLMNTEAFFGQGTRLTVV.

This sequence joins TRBV9 and TRBJ2-1; the D is unclear. Germline CDR1 is SGDLS and CDR2 is YYNGEE. Trimming removed 0 bases from V and 10 bases from J, with 11 bases in between. The CDR3 is made up of 13 amino acids. The CDR3 region has the DNA TGTGCCAGCAGCGTAGGTGGTAGTAGCGAGCAGTTCTTC. Translated: CASSVGGSSEQFF.

This chain uses TRBV18 with TRBJ1-2, with D possibly matching TRBD1 (6 bases). In germline, CDR1 is KGHSH, CDR2 LQKENI. The CDR3 covers 11 residues. V was trimmed by 6 bases and J by 8 bases, leaving 10 bases between them. This CDR3 reads CASSPGEGYTF. The CDR3 coding sequence is TGTGCCAGCTCCCCAGGGGAGGGCTACACCTTC.

V and J are TRBV6-5 and TRBJ1-4, with D unresolved. This CDR3 comprises 11 residues. Per germline, CDR1 MNHEY and CDR2 SVGAGI. Trimming cost V 10 bases and J 8 bases, with 11 bases left between them. DNA for the CDR3: TGTGCCACGTCAGGCGGGGAAAAACTGTTTTTT. Translation: CATSGGEKLFF.

The rearrangement links TRBV19 to TRBJ1-5, with 7 nucleotides matching TRBD1. Looked up from germline, CDR1 is LNHDA and CDR2 is SQIVND (reference sequence). This CDR3 comprises 17 residues. The ends lost 3 bases at V and 3 bases at J; junction bases unmatched: 11. This chain's CDR3 is CASSMGRQGSYNQPQHF. The CDR3 DNA follows: TGTGCCAGTAGTATGGGGAGACAGGGCTCGTACAATCAGCCCCAGCATTTT.

CDR3 DNA: TGTGCCAGCATCTTCAGAAGCTATGGCTACACCTTC. Its protein product is CASIFRSYGYTF. This chain uses TRBV5-8 with TRBJ1-2; D remains unclear. Germline values: CDR1 SGHTS, CDR2 YDEGEE. The length of the CDR3 is 12 residues. Deletions cut 6 bases from V and 4 bases from J, with 10 bases between.

J is TRBJ1-6 and V is TRBV19; 7 positions match TRBD1. The CDR3 has 15 residues. Germline-derived CDR1 and CDR2 are LNHDA and SQIVND (reference sequence). V dropped 2 bases and J dropped 9; count of bases not matched to a gene: 7. CDR3 in DNA: TGTGCCAGTAGTATACGACAGGGAGTGGGTTCACCCCTCCACTTT. Its translation: CASSIRQGVGSPLHF. Drawing the rest from reference TRBV19 and TRBJ1-6, the complete variable domain is DGGITQSPKYLFRKEGQNVTLSCEQNLNHDAMYWYRQDPGQGLRLIYYSQIVNDFQKGDIAEGYSVSREKKESFPLTVTSAQKNPTAFYLCASSIRQGVGSPLHFGNGTRLTVT.

The CDR3 nucleotides read TGCGCCAGCTCTAGCGGGAGGCACTCCTACGAGCAGTACTTC. Amino acid sequence: CASSSGRHSYEQYF. The genes are TRBV10-1 and TRBJ2-7; 11 bases are a match to TRBD2. The CDR3 extends over 14 amino acids. CDR1 and CDR2 from the germline V gene are WNHNN and SYGVQD (reference sequence). The V segment lost 8 bases and the J segment 0 bases; nucleotides outside the gene matches: 3.

The chain uses TRBV5-1 and TRBJ1-1; unclear D gene. V was shortened by 1 base and J by 3 bases, with 7 bases between the two germline ends. The CDR3 covers 13 residues. Germline V gene data show CDR1 as SGHRS and CDR2 as YFSETQ. The CDR3 reads CASSLLGDTEAFF. For the CDR3, the DNA is TGCGCCAGCAGCTTGCTCGGGGACACTGAAGCTTTCTTT.

J is TRBJ2-7 and V is TRBV14; 14 positions agree with TRBD2. Germline V gene sequence: CDR1 SGHDN, CDR2 FVKESK. The ends lost 4 bases at V and 6 bases at J; junction bases unmatched: 5. CDR3 length: 15 amino acids. The chain's CDR3 is CASSRRGTSGSEQYF. CDR3 coding DNA: TGTGCCAGCAGCCGACGAGGGACTAGCGGGAGCGAGCAGTACTTC.

The V and J genes are TRBV11-3 and TRBJ1-2, with D possibly matching TRBD1 (6 bases). Trimming removed 5 bases at V and 6 bases at J, with 16 bases between. CDR3 length equals 14 residues. The germline V gene encodes CDR1 SGHNT and CDR2 YENEEA. The CDR3 DNA reads as TGTGCCAGCAGCCTACGACCCAGGGGCGATGGCTACACCTTC. This encodes CASSLRPRGDGYTF.

This chain connects TRBV7-9 to TRBJ2-5, with a possible D match to TRBD1 (6 bases). Germline lookup yields CDR1 SEHNR and CDR2 FQNEAQ (reference sequence). This CDR3 has 16 residues. Deletions cut 4 bases from V and 1 base from J, with 16 bases between. The CDR3, as DNA: TGTGCCAGCAGCTCCGCAGGGGTAAGGTTCCAAGAGACCCAGTACTTC. It codes for CASSSAGVRFQETQYF.

The CDR3 loop reads CASSPGTGGSSYNSPLHF. The DNA of the CDR3 is TGCGCCAGCAGCCCGGGGACAGGGGGAAGCTCCTATAATTCACCCCTCCACTTT. This rearrangement joins TRBV5-1 to TRBJ1-6, with 11 bases matching TRBD1. The trim removed 4 bases at V and 0 bases at J, leaving 6 bases unmatched. The CDR3 runs 18 residues. Germline CDR1 reads SGHRS; CDR2 reads YFSETQ.